This TCR beta chain was recovered during a study of blood T cell repertoires in COVID-19. Seattle patients were enrolled during active infection and followed longitudinally. Repertoires were generated with immunoSEQ multiplex PCR, while TCRdb's copy carries only in-frame clones and drops some. Among 200,000 to 250,000 clones listed, 65% to 90% were seen once. Sequenced sample: peripheral blood. This TCR was sampled from a woman aged 70-85 years with COVID-19, enrolled during active disease.

Here the CDR3 DNA reads TGTGCCAGCAGCCAAGAGCCTAGCGGGAGGGCGAGTGAGCAGTTCTTC. This translates into CASSQEPSGRASEQFF. The J gene is TRBJ2-1, the V gene TRBV3-1 (or the pseudogene TRBV3-2); 12 positions agree with TRBD2. Germline values: CDR1 LGHDT, CDR2 YNNKEL (reference sequence). The CDR3 loop spans 16 amino acids. V gave up 0 bases and J gave up 9 bases; unmatched junction bases: 6.